This TCR beta chain was captured by sequencing in a study of blood T cell repertoires in COVID-19. Background on the study: Samples of COVID-19 (acute and convalescent) were obtained from the United States, Italy and Spain.

V was cut by 8 bases and J by 0 bases, with 13 bases left in between. Germline V CDR1 and CDR2: MNHNY, SVGAGI (reference sequence). The CDR3 runs to 14 residues. Sequenced by immunoSEQ multiplex PCR; TCRdb stores in-frame clones only, minus some. The sample consists of around 230,000 clones, about 83% of them appearing once. The V call is TRBV6-6, the J call TRBJ1-1; D is undetermined. This receptor was identified in a woman aged 40-49 years with active or convalescent COVID-19. Sequencing input: peripheral blood. The CDR3: CASLSRPMNTEAFF. The CDR3 region has the DNA TGTGCCAGCCTCAGTCGCCCCATGAACACTGAAGCTTTCTTT.